The source of this TCR beta chain is a study of T cell repertoires in cytomegalovirus infection. Study as a whole: Well-studied HLA-B-restricted CMV epitopes were used in the study alongside recently identified HLA-C-restricted ones. Shared public TCR beta signatures pointed to both CMV infection and a matching HLA type. Findings and caveats of the study: Identification of carriers of CMV plus the relevant HLA was performed using cumulative public TCR beta family frequency.

The CDR3 runs 14 residues. V dropped 1 base and J dropped 0 bases, with 6 bases sitting between them. TCRdb itself ran the reads through MiXCR, one entry per CDR3 protein. The table lists some 800,000 distinct CDR3 sequences, 25% to 35% of them singletons. This clonotype was counted many times. Antigen unknown. The source is a human donor in good health (CMV status not recorded). Some clones in this sample may be carry-over from other donors' samples. The chain is built from TRBV12-3 or TRBV12-4 and TRBJ1-1; D uncertain. The material sequenced was cultured CD8+ T cells from PBMCs, taken from culture after CMV antigen stimulation. The CDR3 is CASSLVGVNTEAFF. For the CDR3, the DNA is TGTGCCAGCAGTTTAGTCGGAGTGAACACTGAAGCTTTCTTT.